This TCR beta chain was sequenced during a study of blood T cell repertoires in COVID-19 (dated by TCRdb to 2018 to 2021). For context, the study as a whole: The collaborator samples originated in the United States, Italy and Spain and spanned the acute and convalescent phases of COVID-19. The material from the prospective study consisted of cDNA or gDNA derived from T cells, B-cell-depleted T cells, or PBMCs. Subjects who had been exposed to COVID-19, were actively infected with it, or had recovered from it provided the deeply sampled blood TCRbeta repertoires that made up the dataset. The repertoires were released in a freely available public database intended as a resource for research on the immune response to SARS-CoV-2. Samples were obtained from the ongoing ImmuneRACE study (first 160 participants) and from some 1,300 subjects provided by 6 global collaborators. The sample metadata nearly always contained a de-identified subject ID, COVID-19 status, age in years and sex. HLA class I and class II types, where available, came from metadata supplied by the sample provider rather than from assay-based typing.

Whole blood was collected in K2EDTA tubes by collaborating institutions according to the institutions' own protocols. For TCRbeta analysis, collaborator samples were shipped as frozen whole blood, as isolated PBMCs, or as DNA extracted from either sample type. Counted from cysteine to phenylalanine, this CDR3 has 15 amino acids. Just the 45-base CDR3 DNA is kept, in frame starting at base 1. V gives up 5 bases and J gives up 7 bases, and the segment between their germline ends measures 20 bases. From the germline V gene, CDR1 is SGHTA and CDR2 is FQGNSA. TCRbeta CDR3 regions were amplified from genomic DNA using the immunoSEQ Assay, a bias-controlled multiplex PCR. Processing in the source paper ran as follows. Within the assay, amplification of reference gene primers was used to estimate how many nucleated cells each sample contained. Sequence reads were collapsed and filtered to measure the absolute abundance of every unique TCRbeta CDR3 rearrangement. For each sample, productive Simpson clonality was calculated as the square root of Simpson's diversity index over productive rearrangements. Not all clones reach the TCRdb copy of this immuneACCESS table, which keeps in-frame sequences only. Checked studies attribute under half of the gap to unresolved V genes and leave the rest unexplained. The DNA gave D and trimming, while V, J and clone size come from that table. Across this sample there are approximately 250,000 clones, with 86% seen only once. Around 3.6% of the sample is taken by the ten largest.

This clone was observed a handful of times. Its target antigen remains unknown. No base qualities exist here, and no much larger clone lies one base off it. The study at large found these results: How much clinical and demographic metadata was included differed by source and by participant, and the metadata was provided uncurated.

The chain is made from TRBV7-2 and TRBJ1-2; a confident D gene designation cannot be given. The sequence came from a man aged 18 to 29 with active or convalescent COVID-19. The sequenced material came from peripheral blood. The CDR3 in this case is CASSLGGPAPSGYTF. The DNA reads as follows: TGTGCCAGCAGCCTAGGAGGGCCCGCACCGAGTGGCTACACCTTC.